A selection of T cell receptor beta chains follows, all from one sample in a study of blood T cells in healthy people across ages. TCRdb processed the 5' RACE reads anew with MiXCR; each CDR3 protein has one entry. The sample yields about 1.5 million distinct CDR3 sequences, approximately 43% seen once. The specimen was blood. Receptors originate from a woman under 30 in good health. Each CDR3 is given with its conserved first and last residue. D genes are given only for firm matches. Clone size is given for some rows only: seen once, a few or many times, or a class if the clone is expanded.

size,J,V,D,DNA,CDR3
NA,TRBJ2-7,TRBV4-3,NA,TGCGCCAGCAGCCAAGGATTCCGGAGCAGCCCCTACAATGAGCAGTACTTC,CASSQGFRSSPYNEQYF
NA,TRBJ1-2,TRBV20-1,NA,TGCAGTGCTAGAGACCCCGGGGAATATGGCTACACCTTC,CSARDPGEYGYTF
NA,TRBJ1-4,TRBV12-3/TRBV12-4,NA,TGTGCCAGCAGTTCGTGGACAGTAAATGAAAAACTGTTTTTT,CASSSWTVNEKLFF
few,TRBJ2-3,TRBV7-2,TRBD2,TGTGCCAGCAGCTCCCCTAGCGGGATCACAGATACGCAGTATTTT,CASSSPSGITDTQYF
NA,TRBJ1-2,TRBV12-3/TRBV12-4,TRBD1,TGTGCCAGCAGTCCGGCCGGGACAGGGGGCTATCTCAACTATGGCTACACCTTC,CASSPAGTGGYLNYGYTF
NA,TRBJ2-3,TRBV4-3,TRBD2,TGCGCCAGCAGCCAAGATCGTATAGCGGGGCTCACAGATACGCAGTATTTT,CASSQDRIAGLTDTQYF
NA,TRBJ2-1,TRBV6-5,NA,TGTGCCAGCAGTTCGCAGAAAGGGGGATTCTCCTACAATGAGCAGTTCTTC,CASSSQKGGFSYNEQFF
NA,TRBJ2-2,TRBV11-2,TRBD1,TGTGCCAGCAGCTTAGAGGCAGGGGGCTCGGACGGGGAGCTGTTTTTT,CASSLEAGGSDGELFF
few,TRBJ2-3,TRBV30,NA,TGTGCCTGGAGCTCCCTGGACAGTAGCACAGATACGCAGTATTTT,CAWSSLDSSTDTQYF
few,TRBJ2-5,TRBV20-1,NA,TGCAGTGCTAGACCGGCTCGGGGAGCCCAAGAGACCCAGTACTTC,CSARPARGAQETQYF
once,TRBJ2-4,TRBV6-2/TRBV6-3,TRBD1,TGTGCCAGCAGGTACAGGGGCCTTTTAGCCAAAAACATTCAGTACTTC,CASRYRGLLAKNIQYF
NA,TRBJ2-7,TRBV4-2,TRBD2,TGTGCCAGCAGCCCGGGACTAGCGTCGCACTACGAGCAGTACTTC,CASSPGLASHYEQYF
NA,TRBJ1-1,TRBV20-1,NA,TGCAGTGCTAGCCCAGGGACGGGAGGTACTGAAGCTTTCTTT,CSASPGTGGTEAFF
NA,TRBJ2-2,TRBV7-9,TRBD2,TGTGCCAGCGCCGTCCGGGAGGTTGGTGTAAGTGACACCGGGGAGCTGTTTTTT,CASAVREVGVSDTGELFF
NA,TRBJ2-7,TRBV27,TRBD1,TGTGCCAGCAGTTGGGCGGCACAGGGGACCTACGAGCAGTACTTC,CASSWAAQGTYEQYF
NA,TRBJ2-7,TRBV27,NA,TGTGCCAGCAGTACCTCTTGCGAGCAGTACTTC,CASSTSCEQYF
NA,TRBJ2-1,TRBV7-2,TRBD2,TGTGCCAGCAGCTCGGTAGCGGGAGGAATATTCCAAGAGACCCAGTTCTTC,CASSSVAGGIFQETQFF
once,TRBJ2-3,TRBV27,NA,TGTGCCAGCAGTCCCGCAGGGGGGGCGCTTACAGATACGCAGTATTTT,CASSPAGGALTDTQYF
few,TRBJ1-1,TRBV25-1,TRBD1,TGTGCCAGCAGTGAATATGGACAGGGGGGCACTGAAGCTTTCTTT,CASSEYGQGGTEAFF
NA,TRBJ2-3,TRBV2,TRBD1,TGTGCCAGCAGACCCGGACAGGCCGCGGATACGCAGTATTTT,CASRPGQAADTQYF
NA,TRBJ1-5,TRBV7-2,NA,TGTGCCAGCAGCGTCCTTGGGGGGAACAATCAGCCCCAGCATTTT,CASSVLGGNNQPQHF
many,TRBJ2-7,TRBV7-2,NA,TGTGCCAGCAGCTTAGTGGGGGTTGGCTACGAGCAGTACTTC,CASSLVGVGYEQYF
NA,TRBJ2-6,TRBV29-1,TRBD1,TGCAGCGCCCGGGACAGGCTATCCTCTGGGGCCAACGTCCTGACTTTC,CSARDRLSSGANVLTF
NA,TRBJ2-1,TRBV20-1,NA,TGCAGTGCTAGAGCCAGCGCGGGTGAGCAGTTCTTC,CSARASAGEQFF
once,TRBJ2-1,TRBV20-1,NA,TGCAGTGCCCTGAGGGATTGCTCCTACAATGAGCAGTTCTTC,CSALRDCSYNEQFF
few,TRBJ2-1,TRBV12-3/TRBV12-4,TRBD1,TGTGCCAGCAGGCGCCGGGACAGGGGGCTTTACAATGAGCAGTTCTTC,CASRRRDRGLYNEQFF
few,TRBJ1-2,TRBV9,TRBD1,TGTGCCAGCAGCGTAAGCCTTTCCGGGGACAGGGGGCTCTTTGGCTACACCTTC,CASSVSLSGDRGLFGYTF
few,TRBJ2-7,TRBV7-2,TRBD2,TGTGCCAGCAGCTTAAAGCGGGGGAGCGTCTACGAGCAGTACTTC,CASSLKRGSVYEQYF
NA,TRBJ1-2,TRBV7-2,NA,TGTGCCAGCAGCTTAAGAATTGAGGGGGACTATGGCTACACCTTC,CASSLRIEGDYGYTF
many,TRBJ2-1,TRBV9,NA,TGTGCCAGCAGCTCAGCCTATGAGCAGTTCTTC,CASSSAYEQFF
few,TRBJ2-1,TRBV4-3,NA,TGCGCCAGCAGCCAAGATTCGGTCAGCGAGCAGTTCTTC,CASSQDSVSEQFF
few,TRBJ1-5,TRBV28,NA,TGTGCCAGCAACGACTTCTCCGGACAGCCCAATCAGCCCCAGCATTTT,CASNDFSGQPNQPQHF
NA,TRBJ1-2,TRBV20-1,TRBD1,TGCAGTGCTCCTCAACGGGGACAGGCTAACTATGGCTACACCTTC,CSAPQRGQANYGYTF
NA,TRBJ2-1,TRBV29-1,TRBD2,TGCAGCGTTGAAGGAGCGGGGGGGTACAATGAGCAGTTCTTC,CSVEGAGGYNEQFF
NA,TRBJ2-7,TRBV9,NA,TGTGCCAGCAGCGGAGGAATGGACTACGAGCAGTACTTC,CASSGGMDYEQYF
NA,TRBJ1-1,TRBV2,TRBD1,TGTGCCACCGAACAGGGGTTGACTGAAGCTTTCTTT,CATEQGLTEAFF
NA,TRBJ2-3,TRBV7-8,TRBD2,TGTGCCAGCAGCCCAACTAGCGGGAGTTTAAATACGCAGTATTTT,CASSPTSGSLNTQYF
NA,TRBJ2-3,TRBV20-1,NA,TGCAGTGCTAGCTGGGCTAGCAGGGTCACAGATACGCAGTATTTT,CSASWASRVTDTQYF
few,TRBJ2-3,TRBV29-1,TRBD1,TGCAGCGTTGTTTTTGACAGGGGGCTCATAGATACGCAGTATTTT,CSVVFDRGLIDTQYF
NA,TRBJ1-1,TRBV4-2,NA,TGTGCCAGCAGCCAAGATCCTTCGGGGAGGAACACTGAAGCTTTCTTT,CASSQDPSGRNTEAFF
few,TRBJ1-6,TRBV7-2,NA,TGTGCCAGCAGCTTAGCGATAGGGCGCCATAATTCACCCCTCCACTTT,CASSLAIGRHNSPLHF
NA,TRBJ1-2,TRBV6-6,TRBD1,TGTGCCAGCAGTTATGGGACAGGGGGTATTAATGGCTACACCTTC,CASSYGTGGINGYTF
NA,TRBJ2-7,TRBV13,TRBD1,TGTGCCAGCGGACAGGGGATCTCCTACGAGCAGTACTTC,CASGQGISYEQYF
NA,TRBJ2-7,TRBV5-1,TRBD1,TGCGCCAGCAGCTACGGGCCCGGGACAGAAGACGAGCAGTACTTC,CASSYGPGTEDEQYF
NA,TRBJ2-4,TRBV5-6,NA,TGTGCCAGCAGCTTGTGGCGCGTAGATTTTGGTAGGGACATTCAGTACTTC,CASSLWRVDFGRDIQYF
NA,TRBJ2-7,TRBV7-2,NA,TGTGCCAGCAGCTTTTGGATAGGGCAAAGCTACGAGCAGTACTTC,CASSFWIGQSYEQYF
few,TRBJ2-4,TRBV4-3,TRBD2,TGCGCCAGCAGCCACCGACTAGCGGGGGGAGCCAAAAACATTCAGTACTTC,CASSHRLAGGAKNIQYF
NA,TRBJ2-3,TRBV12-3/TRBV12-4,TRBD2,TGTGCCAGCAGCCGTGGACTAGCGGGAACTCTTACGCAGTATTTT,CASSRGLAGTLTQYF